The text below deals with one T cell receptor (beta chain). This entry comes from a study of control samples from healthy donors and cancer patients. The CDR3 contains 14 residues. Using immunoSEQ multiplex PCR, the repertoire was profiled, and TCRdb retains in-frame clones only, with some absent. The sample has about 55,000 clones; around 90% are singletons. Source material: blood. This TCR derives from a man in his fifties or sixties in good health. The chain is built from TRBV21-1 and TRBJ2-1. TRBV21-1 is deemed a pseudogene. The CDR3 DNA is TGTGCCAGCACCGTACGAAGGTTCGGAAATGAGCAGTTCTTC. Amino acids: CASTVRRFGNEQFF.